Following are 20 T cell receptor beta chains from one sample sequenced in a study of cytomegalovirus exposure and HLA in healthy donors. Amplification used 60 Vbeta primers and 13 Jbeta primers. Data came from immunoSEQ multiplex PCR; TCRdb stores just in-frame clones and leaves some out. Counted here are 95,000 to 100,000 clones, 70% to 80% occurring once; the ten biggest clones make up 16%. The specimen was PBMCs. Receptors were obtained from a man aged 55 to 69 in good health and CMV-seropositive.

CDR3 bases: TGCGCCAGCAGCTTGGTACCCAGGGACTCCTACGAGCAGTACTTC. This translates into CASSLVPRDSYEQYF. The chain joins TRBV5-1 to TRBJ2-7; D might be TRBD1 (5 bases). V gave up 0 bases and J gave up 0 bases, with 10 bases separating them. This CDR3 spans 15 amino acids. Germline V gene lookup returns CDR1 SGHRS and CDR2 YFSETQ. Looking up the rest from reference TRBV5-1 and TRBJ2-7 gives the full variable domain: KAGVTQTPRYLIKTRGQQVTLSCSPISGHRSVSWYQQTPGQGLQFLFEYFSETQRNKGNFPGRFSGRQFSNSRSEMNVSTLELGDSALYLCASSLVPRDSYEQYFGPGTRLTVT.

Points on this clone: This may arise from a read error, as a much more abundant clone is one base away. V and J are TRBV6-5 and TRBJ2-7, with 7 bases identical to TRBD1. This CDR3 is built from 13 residues. With 6 bases clipped from V and 2 bases from J, the junction kept 4 bases outside the gene matches. The germline V gene encodes CDR1 MNHEY and CDR2 SVGAGI. The CDR3 DNA follows: TGTGCCAGCAGCTTGGGACAGACCTACGAGCAGTACTTC. This codes for CASSLGQTYEQYF.

This chain joins TRBV28 and TRBJ1-6; 9 bases align to TRBD1. The V segment lost 2 bases and the J segment 12 bases; nucleotides outside the gene matches: 8. Germline V gene sequence: CDR1 MDHEN, CDR2 SYDVKM. The CDR3 is 15 residues long. The CDR3 loop is CASSLVGQGGRPLHF. The CDR3 DNA reads TGTGCCAGCAGTTTAGTGGGACAGGGAGGTAGACCCCTCCACTTT. Full variable domain (remainder filled in from reference TRBV28 and TRBJ1-6): DVKVTQSSRYLVKRTGEKVFLECVQDMDHENMFWYRQDPGLGLRLIYFSYDVKMKEKGDIPEGYSVSREKKERFSLILESASTNQTSMYLCASSLVGQGGRPLHFGNGTRLTVT.

J is TRBJ2-5 and V is TRBV6-1; 9 nucleotides match TRBD1. CDR3 size: 15 residues. Trimming at V came to 5 bases and at J to 1 base, leaving 5 bases not matched to a gene. The germline CDR1 and CDR2 sequences are MNHNS and SASEGT. CDR3 loop: CASSPGQGVQETQYF. The DNA of the CDR3 is TGTGCCAGCAGTCCGGGACAGGGAGTCCAAGAGACCCAGTACTTC.

The chain links TRBV30 to TRBJ2-7; 10 bases match TRBD1. V gave up 3 bases and J gave up 3 bases; unmatched junction bases: 2. Germline V lookup: CDR1 GTSNPN, CDR2 SVGIG (reference sequence). The CDR3 consists of 13 residues. DNA for the CDR3: TGTGCCTGGAGAGGACAGGGGGGCTACGAGCAGTACTTC. Its translation: CAWRGQGGYEQYF.

This chain connects TRBV5-1 to TRBJ2-5; the match to TRBD1 covers 8 bases. Germline V gives CDR1 SGHRS, CDR2 YFSETQ. The trim removed 1 base at V and 5 bases at J, leaving 7 bases unmatched. The CDR3 has 15 residues. This chain's CDR3 is CASSLPSGGLETQYF. Here the CDR3 DNA reads TGCGCCAGCAGCTTGCCATCAGGGGGCTTGGAGACCCAGTACTTC.

The chain uses TRBV6-5 and TRBJ1-4; D is possibly TRBD1 (5 bases). There are 15 residues in the CDR3. In germline, CDR1 is MNHEY, CDR2 SVGAGI. Trimming pared 2 bases from V and 3 bases from J, leaving 10 bases between. The CDR3 nucleotides read TGTGCCAGCAGTTACGTCGGAGGGGCTAATGAAAAACTGTTTTTT. Its translation: CASSYVGGANEKLFF.

This clone was observed a few times. J is TRBJ1-5 and V is TRBV6-5; 10 bases are a match to TRBD1. The ends lost 6 bases at V and 6 bases at J; junction bases unmatched: 5. The germline gives CDR1 MNHEY, CDR2 SVGAGI. CDR3 length: 14 amino acids. The CDR3 DNA follows: TGTGCCAGCAGGCCAGGGACAGGGGCTCAGCCCCAGCATTTT. Residues: CASRPGTGAQPQHF.

This clone was observed once. The rearrangement joins TRBV10-1 to TRBJ2-7; D may be TRBD1 (5 bases). The ends were cut back, 5 bases at V and 5 bases at J, with 22 bases in the middle. This CDR3 is built from 16 residues. Germline CDR1 WNHNN, CDR2 SYGVQD (reference sequence). The CDR3: CASSQTVPGPSNEQYF. Here the CDR3 DNA reads TGCGCCAGCAGTCAGACAGTGCCTGGGCCTAGTAACGAGCAGTACTTC.

The genes are TRBV11-1 and TRBJ2-1; 8 bases are shared with TRBD2. Trimming at V came to 4 bases and at J to 5 bases, leaving 7 bases not matched to a gene. The CDR3 spans 15 residues. Germline lookup yields CDR1 SGHAT and CDR2 FQDESV (reference sequence). CDR3 nucleotide sequence: TGTGCCAGCAGCTCGTTGCGGGGGGACAACAATGAGCAGTTCTTC. Translated, it gives CASSSLRGDNNEQFF.

This clone was counted only a few times. The rearrangement joins TRBV4-1 to TRBJ1-3; D not resolved. The germline V gene encodes CDR1 MGHRA and CDR2 YSYEKL. The CDR3 length is 16 residues. V gave up 2 bases and J gave up 0 bases, with 11 bases separating them. CDR3 sequence (DNA): TGCGCCAGCAGCCAAAATACAGCCCTCTCTGGAAACACCATATATTTT. Amino acid sequence: CASSQNTALSGNTIYF.

V is TRBV6-1 and J is TRBJ1-3, with D tentatively TRBD1 (6 bases). The V end was cut by 4 bases, the J end by 4 bases, with 11 bases between. Germline V gene data show CDR1 as MNHNS and CDR2 as SASEGT. The CDR3 spans 14 residues. For the CDR3, the DNA is TGTGCCAGCAGTGTACGGACAGCGGGAAACACCATATATTTT. It encodes CASSVRTAGNTIYF.

The chain employs TRBV15 and TRBJ2-5; D perhaps matches TRBD1 (5 bases). The CDR3 has 13 residues. Trimming stripped 4 bases from V and 5 bases from J, with 11 bases between. Germline CDR1 and CDR2: LNHNV and YYDKDF (reference sequence). CDR3 residues: CATSTRVEETQYF. DNA for the CDR3: TGTGCCACCAGCACCAGGGTGGAGGAGACCCAGTACTTC. Full variable domain (missing parts from reference TRBV15 and TRBJ2-5): DAMVIQNPRYQVTQFGKPVTLSCSQTLNHNVMYWYQQKSSQAPKLLFHYYDKDFNNEADTPDNFQSRRPNTSFCFLDIRSPGLGDTAMYLCATSTRVEETQYFGPGTRLLVL.

This clone was picked up one time. This rearrangement joins TRBV6-5 to TRBJ2-7, with D tentatively TRBD2 (5 bases). Germline V gives CDR1 MNHEY, CDR2 SVGAGI. The CDR3 is 11 residues long. The V end was cut by 10 bases, the J end by 3 bases, with 10 bases between. CDR3: CATLGGYEQYF. The CDR3 DNA follows: TGTGCCACTCTAGGAGGCTACGAGCAGTACTTC.

The chain couples TRBV11-1 to TRBJ2-2; possibly TRBD1 for D (6 bases). Trimming left V 5 bases short and J 2 bases short, with 15 bases between. Germline-derived CDR1 and CDR2 are SGHAT and FQDESV (reference sequence). CDR3 length: 16 amino acids. CDR3 region: CASSQTGLTNTGELFF. DNA for the CDR3: TGTGCCAGCAGCCAAACAGGGTTAACAAACACCGGGGAGCTGTTTTTT. The full variable domain, its missing parts supplied by reference TRBV11-1 and TRBJ2-2, is EAEVAQSPRYKITEKSQAVAFWCDPISGHATLYWYRQILGQGPELLVQFQDESVVDDSQLPKDRFSAERLKGVDSTLKIQPAELGDSAMYLCASSQTGLTNTGELFFGEGSRLTVL.

The chain combines TRBV7-3 with TRBJ2-3; TRBD2 agrees at 9 bases. J gave up 1 base and V 4 bases, and 3 bases lay outside the gene matches. In germline, CDR1 is SGHTA, CDR2 FQGTGA. This CDR3 is built from 15 residues. The CDR3 sequence: CASSSGGGGTDTQYF. CDR3 coding DNA: TGTGCCAGCAGCTCTGGCGGGGGGGGCACAGATACGCAGTATTTT.

The V gene is TRBV9, the J gene TRBJ1-1; 10 bases agree with TRBD1. Looked up from germline, CDR1 is SGDLS and CDR2 is YYNGEE. CDR3 size: 14 residues. The ends lost 3 bases at V and 3 bases at J; junction bases unmatched: 2. CDR3 sequence reads: CASSGGQGDTEAFF. CDR3 bases: TGTGCCAGCAGCGGTGGACAGGGGGACACTGAAGCTTTCTTT.

The chain links TRBV19 to TRBJ1-2; D is perhaps TRBD1 (5 bases). The CDR3 runs 12 residues. The germline CDR1 and CDR2 sequences are LNHDA and SQIVND (reference sequence). V was cut by 8 bases and J by 4 bases, with 11 bases left in between. The CDR3 region is CASGQGGYGYTF. The CDR3, as DNA: TGTGCCAGTGGGCAGGGCGGCTATGGCTACACCTTC.

J is TRBJ2-3 and V is TRBV6-6; tentative D call: TRBD2 (5 bases). Germline assignment: CDR1 MNHNY and CDR2 SVGAGI (reference sequence). Trimming left V 0 bases short and J 0 bases short, with 7 bases between. CDR3 size: 15 residues. Here the CDR3 reads CASSYSRVSTDTQYF. The CDR3 DNA follows: TGTGCCAGCAGTTACTCGAGGGTGAGCACAGATACGCAGTATTTT.

The chain is built from TRBV5-8 and TRBJ2-7, with TRBD1 matching over 12 bases. J gave up 1 base and V 4 bases, and 3 bases lay outside the gene matches. Germline CDR1 is SGHTS and CDR2 is YDEGEE. The length of the CDR3 is 15 residues. The chain's CDR3 is CASSRDRGPSYEQYF. The CDR3 bases are TGTGCCAGCAGCCGGGACAGGGGGCCTTCCTACGAGCAGTACTTC.